Listed here is a single T cell receptor beta chain. The CDR3 runs to 14 residues. J lost 6 bases, V lost 5 bases, and 8 bases had no gene match. Germline V gene lookup returns CDR1 SGHRS and CDR2 YFSETQ. This specimen comes from a study of blood T cell repertoires in COVID-19. The assay was immunoSEQ multiplex PCR, and TCRdb's table has in-frame clones only and misses some. The sample lists 90,000 to 150,000 clones; around 87% were seen once. The TCR originated in a man aged 65 to 85 with active or convalescent COVID-19. The chain uses TRBV5-1 and TRBJ2-1, with 7 bases identical to TRBD2. Sequences were obtained from peripheral blood. CDR3 sequence: CASSPGLEGNEQFF. CDR3 sequence (DNA): TGCGCCAGCAGTCCCGGACTAGAGGGCAATGAGCAGTTCTTC.